The 18 T cell receptor beta chains reported below all come from one sample, sequenced in a study of T-cell memory formation after mild COVID-19 (dated by TCRdb to the early 2020s). The library came from 5' RACE. Sequenced using an Illumina NovaSeq 6000. TCRdb's own reprocessing of the public reads used fastp at Q25 and MiXCR and kept productive beta chains. Each record represents a unique CDR3 protein, reported with the most common genes and DNA among its rows. This sample lists hundreds of thousands of distinct CDR3 sequences; roughly 22% were detected once. Clones ranked in the top ten supply about 8.2% of the sample. Sequencing input: PBMCs or a T cell subset sorted from them (not recorded which). The receptors were gathered from an adult woman who had mild COVID-19 (a few samples of this study predate the infection). The sample titles of this study are shuffled in the database, so cell type and time point are left out; the donor was told from shared clones.

This clonotype came up a few times. The V gene is TRBV2, the J gene TRBJ2-7; 7 bases are shared with TRBD2. Germline values: CDR1 SNHLY, CDR2 FYNNEI. Trimming at V came to 6 bases and at J to 7 bases, leaving 12 bases not matched to a gene. The CDR3 spans 14 residues. CDR3 sequence (DNA): TGTGCCAGCAGGGATAGGGACTACCTCCCGGAGCAGTACTTC. Translated: CASRDRDYLPEQYF.

This clonotype was seen only a few times. The gene calls are TRBV20-1 and TRBJ2-4; the match to TRBD2 covers 8 bases. CDR3 length equals 17 residues. Germline values: CDR1 DFQATT, CDR2 SNEGSKA (reference sequence). Germline trimming cut 3 bases from V and 1 base from J; bases unmatched to any gene: 11. In nucleotides, the CDR3 is TGCAGTGCTAGTCCTACTCACGGGAGGGGGGCCAAAAACATTCAGTACTTC. Translated: CSASPTHGRGAKNIQYF.

This clonotype was counted a few times. V gene TRBV11-1 combines with J gene TRBJ2-3; 11 bases fit TRBD1. V trimming: 7 bases; J trimming: 2 bases; junction bases outside the gene matches: 8. The length of the CDR3 is 16 residues. The V gene's germline CDR1 is SGHAT and CDR2 FQDESV (reference sequence). As DNA, the CDR3 is TGTGCCAGCACCGGACAGGGGGCGGTCAACACAGATACGCAGTATTTT. It specifies CASTGQGAVNTDTQYF.

This clonotype came up a few times. The chain has TRBV27 and TRBJ1-2; D not resolved. The length of the CDR3 is 11 residues. V shed 8 bases and J shed 0 bases, with 4 bases lying between them. Per the germline V gene, CDR1 is MNHEY and CDR2 is SMNVEV (reference sequence). CDR3 sequence reads: CASGANYGYTF. The DNA of the CDR3 is TGTGCCAGCGGGGCTAACTATGGCTACACCTTC.

In its sample, this clonotype was seen a few times. This chain connects TRBV29-1 to TRBJ1-1; D is perhaps TRBD1 (5 bases). V lost 3 bases to trimming and J lost 2 bases, with 7 bases between them. The CDR3 contains 12 residues. Germline values: CDR1 SQVTM, CDR2 ANQGSEA. CDR3 nucleotides: TGCAGCGTTGACGACAGAAACACTGAAGCTTTCTTT. This translates into CSVDDRNTEAFF.

This clonotype was found a few times. The gene calls are TRBV25-1 and TRBJ2-1; D is undetermined. The V gene's germline CDR1 is MGHDK and CDR2 SYGVNS. V lost 5 bases and J lost 8, with 16 bases in between. CDR3 size: 14 residues. CDR3 nucleotides: TGTGCCAGCAGTCGTCTAGAGGCCTGGGATGAGCAGTTCTTC. Its translation is CASSRLEAWDEQFF.

This clonotype was found a few times. The V and J genes are TRBV5-1 and TRBJ2-2; 8 positions match TRBD1. J lost 6 bases, V lost 4 bases, and 5 bases had no gene match. This CDR3 has 14 residues. Germline-derived CDR1 and CDR2 are SGHRS and YFSETQ. The CDR3 loop is CASSGQGAAGELFF. CDR3 nucleotide sequence: TGCGCCAGCAGCGGTCAGGGGGCGGCCGGGGAGCTGTTTTTT.

The chain employs TRBV30 and TRBJ2-5; unclear D gene. Trimming took 0 bases from V and 2 from J, leaving 7 bases between them. This CDR3 has 13 amino acids. CDR1 GTSNPN and CDR2 SVGIG come from the germline V gene (reference sequence). The CDR3 DNA reads as TGTGCCTGGAGTGTTTCTTGGCAAGAGACCCAGTACTTC. Its translation is CAWSVSWQETQYF.

This clonotype was seen a few times. The chain joins TRBV19 to TRBJ1-2; 7 nucleotides match TRBD1. After removal of 5 bases from V and 1 base from J, the junction contained 13 bases not matched to a gene. The CDR3 covers 17 residues. Germline CDR1 and CDR2: LNHDA and SQIVND (reference sequence). The CDR3 sequence is CASSPGDRLFLNYGYTF. In DNA form, the CDR3 reads TGTGCCAGTAGTCCTGGGGACAGACTCTTTCTTAACTATGGCTACACCTTC.

This clonotype was counted ten times or more. The chain carries TRBV5-1 and TRBJ2-1; D may be TRBD2 (7 bases). The V end lost 6 bases, the J end lost 10 bases, and 23 bases lay between the germline ends. The CDR3 length is 15 residues. Germline CDR1 and CDR2: SGHRS and YFSETQ. In DNA, the CDR3 is TGCGCCAGCACCCCCAAAAACGGGGGGCAGGGGGAGCAGTTCTTC. Amino acids: CASTPKNGGQGEQFF.

The chain joins TRBV7-9 to TRBJ2-1, with D possibly called TRBD1 or TRBD2 (5 bases each). The CDR3 contains 13 residues. CDR1 SEHNR and CDR2 FQNEAQ come from the germline V gene (reference sequence). Trimming cost V 3 bases and J 6 bases, with 9 bases left between them. CDR3 coding DNA: TGTGCCAGCAGCTTCACTGGGGGCAATGAGCAGTTCTTC. Its protein is CASSFTGGNEQFF.

This clonotype was seen more than once but under ten times. The chain employs TRBV5-5 and TRBJ2-1; D is unclear. The CDR3 is 14 residues long. Trimming stripped 1 base from V and 4 bases from J, with 9 bases between. The germline V gene encodes CDR1 SGHKS and CDR2 YYEKEE (reference sequence). CDR3 protein: CASSLTVLYNEQFF. CDR3 nucleotides: TGTGCCAGCAGCTTGACCGTTCTTTACAATGAGCAGTTCTTC.

The chain combines TRBV19 with TRBJ1-3; D gene unclear. Germline assignment: CDR1 LNHDA and CDR2 SQIVND (reference sequence). Trimming shortened V by 5 bases and J by 4 bases, and 12 bases separated the two germline ends. The CDR3 spans 14 residues. CDR3 nucleotides: TGTGCCAGTAGTTTCCGGGAGGCGGGAAACACCATATATTTT. Protein product: CASSFREAGNTIYF.

This clonotype showed up just a few times. The V and J genes are TRBV7-9 and TRBJ2-3; maybe TRBD2 (6 bases). The CDR3 totals 21 residues. V was trimmed by 2 bases and J by 0 bases, leaving 27 bases between them. The germline gives CDR1 SEHNR, CDR2 FQNEAQ (reference sequence). The CDR3 coding sequence is TGTGCCAGCAGCTTAACGGTTGCGGGGACGAGCCTCTCTTCTAGCACAGATACGCAGTATTTT. Encoded protein: CASSLTVAGTSLSSSTDTQYF.

The chain couples TRBV27 to TRBJ1-2, with D possibly being TRBD1 (5 bases). V lost 1 base and J lost 4, with 13 bases in between. Germline CDR1 reads MNHEY; CDR2 reads SMNVEV (reference sequence). This CDR3 has 15 amino acids. CDR3 sequence reads: CASSLFQGPVYGYTF. CDR3 DNA sequence: TGTGCCAGCAGTTTATTTCAGGGCCCTGTCTATGGCTACACCTTC.

The rearrangement links TRBV7-2 to TRBJ2-7; D is possibly TRBD1 (5 bases). V lost 1 base and J lost 4, with 14 bases in between. Germline CDR1 reads SGHTA; CDR2 reads FQGNSA. This CDR3 has 15 amino acids. CDR3 bases: TGTGCCAGCAGCTTAGGGGGCGTGACTGAATACGAGCAGTACTTC. It specifies CASSLGGVTEYEQYF.

The chain combines TRBV7-9 with TRBJ2-7; D is unresolved. CDR3 size: 14 residues. Germline lookup yields CDR1 SEHNR and CDR2 FQNEAQ (reference sequence). V lost 6 bases and J lost 6, with 18 bases in between. CDR3 bases: TGTGCCAGCAGTTCTGGGTCGCCCTGGGCCGAGCAGTACTTC. Translating gives CASSSGSPWAEQYF.

This clonotype turned up a few times. The J gene is TRBJ2-7, the V gene TRBV4-3, with D tentatively TRBD2 (6 bases). The germline gives CDR1 LGHNA, CDR2 YSLEER. This CDR3 has 18 amino acids. The V gene lost 0 bases and the J gene lost 0 bases, with 18 bases spanning the gap. The chain's CDR3 is CASSQDLRDPINSYEQYF. The CDR3 DNA reads TGCGCCAGCAGCCAAGATTTGCGGGACCCTATAAACTCCTACGAGCAGTACTTC.